These 32 T cell receptor beta chains were all obtained from the same sample, sequenced in a study of T cells in Graves' hyperthyroidism and ophthalmopathy. Amplified TCR beta CDR3 regions derived from RNA transcripts. First-round RT-PCR of the TCR CDR3 relied on the HTBI primer set. TCRdb used MiXCR to reprocess the multiplex PCR reads, holding one entry per CDR3 protein. The sample lists about 200,000 distinct CDR3 sequences, roughly a sixth occurring once. The sample taken for sequencing was blood. The receptors come from a woman in her fifties or sixties with Graves' hyperthyroidism.

The J gene is TRBJ2-5, the V gene TRBV6-1, with 9 bases aligning to TRBD2. The CDR3 runs to 15 residues. V lost 6 bases and J lost 5; bases outside the gene matches: 10. CDR1 and CDR2 (germline): MNHNS, SASEGT. CDR3 bases: TGTGCCAGCAGGGTAGATAGCGGGAGTCGGGAGACCCAGTACTTC. Amino acid sequence: CASRVDSGSRETQYF.

This clonotype was picked up many times. The genes are TRBV20-1 and TRBJ1-5; D gene unclear. The CDR3 sequence is 14 residues long. CDR1 is DFQATT and CDR2 is SNEGSKA in the germline V gene (reference sequence). The germline V and J ends were trimmed by 5 bases and 0 bases, with 11 bases remaining between them. Written as DNA, the CDR3 is TGCAGTGCTCTTACACCATATAGCAATCAGCCCCAGCATTTT. Amino acid sequence: CSALTPYSNQPQHF.

At least ten counts were recorded for this clonotype. The chain carries TRBV20-1 and TRBJ2-1; 9 bases fit TRBD1. CDR3 length: 13 amino acids. Trimming removed 3 bases from V and 15 bases from J; junction bases left unmatched: 12. CDR1 is DFQATT and CDR2 is SNEGSKA in the germline V gene (reference sequence). The CDR3 bases are TGCAGTGCTAGGAAGGTTTCGGGACAGGGTCGGTTCTTC. Translation gives CSARKVSGQGRFF.

This clonotype was detected many times. The chain links TRBV28 to TRBJ2-1; 10 bases match TRBD2. V lost 6 bases to trimming and J lost 7 bases; unmatched junction nucleotides: 6. This CDR3 has 14 residues. The germline V gene encodes CDR1 MDHEN and CDR2 SYDVKM. CDR3 coding DNA: TGTGCCAGCAGGGCTAGCGGGAGTACGAATGAGCAGTTCTTC. Protein: CASRASGSTNEQFF. The variable domain in full, with the rest retrieved from reference TRBV28 and TRBJ2-1, is DVKVTQSSRYLVKRTGEKVFLECVQDMDHENMFWYRQDPGLGLRLIYFSYDVKMKEKGDIPEGYSVSREKKERFSLILESASTNQTSMYLCASRASGSTNEQFFGPGTRLTVL.

At least ten counts were recorded for this clonotype. This sequence joins TRBV7-9 and TRBJ2-7; no firm D call. The CDR3 spans 11 residues. Trimming pared 10 bases from V and 7 bases from J, leaving 14 bases between. Germline V gene data show CDR1 as SEHNR and CDR2 as FQNEAQ (reference sequence). CDR3 in amino acids: CATTSSREQYF. The CDR3 DNA sequence: TGTGCCACCACTTCCTCGAGGGAGCAGTACTTC.

This clonotype was seen at least ten times. The chain couples TRBV7-2 to TRBJ2-3; perhaps D is TRBD1 or TRBD2 (5 bases each). In germline, CDR1 is SGHTA, CDR2 FQGNSA. The CDR3 sequence is 15 residues long. V was clipped by 7 bases and J by 2 bases, with 16 bases between them. The CDR3 region is CASTVGWGNTDTQYF. CDR3 nucleotides: TGTGCCAGCACCGTTGGTTGGGGGAACACAGATACGCAGTATTTT.

This clonotype turned up a few times. This sequence joins TRBV30 and TRBJ2-5, with 11 nucleotides matching TRBD2. This CDR3 comprises 15 residues. The germline V gene has CDR1 GTSNPN and CDR2 SVGIG (reference sequence). Trimming cost V 3 bases and J 5 bases; bases outside gene matches: 8. In DNA form, the CDR3 reads TGTGCCTGGAGCTTGCTAGCGGGAGGTGGGGAGACCCAGTACTTC. This gives the protein CAWSLLAGGGETQYF.

This clonotype was found many times. The rearrangement joins TRBV30 to TRBJ1-2; D is undetermined. Germline values: CDR1 GTSNPN, CDR2 SVGIG (reference sequence). This CDR3 is 15 amino acids long. V was shortened by 4 bases and J by 4 bases, with 19 bases between the two germline ends. CDR3 in DNA: TGTGCCTGGATCGGTTGGAGGCAAGAACTCTATGGCTACACCTTC. Translating gives CAWIGWRQELYGYTF.

The rearrangement links TRBV5-1 to TRBJ2-7; TRBD1 aligns across 7 bases. The V segment lost 4 bases and the J segment 2 bases; nucleotides outside the gene matches: 9. The germline CDR1 and CDR2 sequences are SGHRS and YFSETQ. This CDR3 has 15 amino acids. The CDR3 region is CASSPTGTEPYEQYF. As DNA, the CDR3 is TGCGCCAGCAGCCCTACCGGGACAGAACCCTACGAGCAGTACTTC.

This clonotype was counted ten times or more. The V call is TRBV12-3 or TRBV12-4, the J call TRBJ1-5; 7 bases line up with TRBD1. Germline trimming cut 6 bases from V and 3 bases from J; bases unmatched to any gene: 8. The CDR3 is 15 amino acids. CDR3 nucleotide sequence: TGTGCCAGCAGCCAGACAGGGCTGGACAATCAGCCCCAGCATTTT. It is translated as CASSQTGLDNQPQHF.

This clonotype has at least ten counts. The CDR3 loop is CASSSLISGTSTDTQYF. In DNA form, the CDR3 reads TGTGCCAGCAGTTCCCTCATTAGCGGGACTAGCACAGATACGCAGTATTTT. The rearrangement uses TRBV27 and TRBJ2-3; 8 nucleotides line up with TRBD2. The CDR3 sequence is 17 residues long. From germline, CDR1 is MNHEY and CDR2 SMNVEV (reference sequence). Germline trimming cut 4 bases from V and 0 bases from J; bases unmatched to any gene: 9.

This clonotype has only a few counts. The gene calls are TRBV30 and TRBJ2-3; tentatively, D is TRBD1 or TRBD2 (6 bases each). The CDR3 consists of 16 residues. V dropped 2 bases and J dropped 2 bases, with 17 bases sitting between them. Germline CDR1 is GTSNPN and CDR2 is SVGIG (reference sequence). The CDR3 nucleotides read TGTGCCTGGAGTTACTCCCGGGGGCCTCCCACAGATACGCAGTATTTT. Its protein product is CAWSYSRGPPTDTQYF.

In its sample, this clonotype was seen many times. The chain links TRBV7-9 to TRBJ2-3, with 7 bases aligning to TRBD1. V shed 3 bases and J 6 bases; nucleotides not matched to a gene: 6. From germline, CDR1 is SEHNR and CDR2 FQNEAQ (reference sequence). This CDR3 has 14 residues. DNA of the CDR3: TGTGCCAGCAGCTTCAGCCTACAGGGGGATACGCAGTATTTT. Its protein is CASSFSLQGDTQYF.

Ten or more counts support this clonotype. The V call is TRBV4-2, the J call TRBJ2-7, with 8 positions matching TRBD2. The CDR3 extends over 14 amino acids. With 4 bases clipped from V and 3 bases from J, the junction kept 5 bases outside the gene matches. CDR1 is LGHNA and CDR2 is YNFKEQ in the germline V gene. For the CDR3, the DNA is TGTGCCAGCAGCCGGGAGCGGGAGCGCTACGAGCAGTACTTC. The encoded protein is CASSRERERYEQYF.

The V gene is TRBV4-1, the J gene TRBJ2-7, with 8 bases identical to TRBD2. The CDR3 has 16 amino acids. The germline V gene has CDR1 MGHRA and CDR2 YSYEKL. Unmatched junction bases numbered 13, after V lost 4 bases and J lost 5 bases. The CDR3 here is CASSPSRGRAGDEQYF. CDR3 nucleotide sequence: TGCGCCAGCAGCCCCTCCCGTGGGAGAGCGGGAGACGAGCAGTACTTC.

V and J are TRBV7-9 and TRBJ1-1; D remains ambiguous. The CDR3 contains 14 residues. Trimming stripped 5 bases from V and 6 bases from J, with 16 bases between. Germline CDR1 SEHNR, CDR2 FQNEAQ (reference sequence). The DNA of the CDR3 is TGTGCCAGCAGCGTGAGGGCGGGGTACCCTGAAGCTTTCTTT. It translates to CASSVRAGYPEAFF.

This clonotype was seen a few times. The V and J genes are TRBV28 and TRBJ1-5; D is ambiguous. The germline V gene has CDR1 MDHEN and CDR2 SYDVKM. Trimming removed 10 bases at V and 4 bases at J, with 8 bases between. This CDR3 is 11 amino acids long. CDR3 DNA: TGTGCCACGGCGGTTAATCAGCCCCAGCATTTT. This translates into CATAVNQPQHF.

At least ten counts were recorded for this clonotype. The V and J genes are TRBV2 and TRBJ1-1, with no clear D. V was trimmed by 4 bases and J by 0 bases, leaving 6 bases between them. This CDR3 contains 13 residues. Germline CDR1 SNHLY, CDR2 FYNNEI. CDR3 in amino acids: CASSGPVNTEAFF. The CDR3 DNA reads as TGTGCCAGCAGTGGTCCTGTGAACACTGAAGCTTTCTTT.

This chain links TRBV5-1 with TRBJ2-7, with D maybe TRBD1 (6 bases). This CDR3 region has 14 residues. Trimming removed 0 bases from V and 2 bases from J, with 9 bases in between. In germline, CDR1 is SGHRS, CDR2 YFSETQ. The CDR3: CASSLDPGAYEQYF. The CDR3 DNA reads TGCGCCAGCAGCTTGGACCCAGGGGCCTACGAGCAGTACTTC.

In this sample, this clonotype turned up a few times. CDR3: CASSFEPTSTDTQYF. CDR3 nucleotides: TGTGCCAGCAGTTTCGAACCTACTAGCACAGATACGCAGTATTTT. The V and J genes are TRBV28 and TRBJ2-3, with no clear D. The germline V gene has CDR1 MDHEN and CDR2 SYDVKM. The ends were cut back, 3 bases at V and 0 bases at J, with 10 bases in the middle. The length of the CDR3 is 15 residues.

This clonotype occurred a few times. A read error is possible here, since a much larger clone lies one base away. The chain has TRBV29-1 and TRBJ2-3; the D gene is possibly TRBD1 (5 bases). Germline V gene lookup returns CDR1 SQVTM and CDR2 ANQGSEA. V lost 7 bases to trimming and J lost 2 bases, with 10 bases between them. CDR3 size: 12 residues. The CDR3 region has the DNA TGCAGCGCGGAGACAGACACAGATACGCAGTATTTT. This encodes CSAETDTDTQYF.

In its sample, this clonotype was seen many times. The chain combines TRBV7-6 with TRBJ2-1, with D perhaps TRBD1 or TRBD2 (6 bases each). V dropped 5 bases and J dropped 4 bases, with 18 bases sitting between them. The CDR3 sequence is 16 residues long. The germline gives CDR1 SGHVS, CDR2 FNYEAQ. The CDR3 region is CASSKPQGGGYNEQFF. The CDR3 bases are TGTGCCAGCAGCAAACCCCAAGGAGGGGGTTACAATGAGCAGTTCTTC.

This sequence joins TRBV2 and TRBJ2-1; 9 bases line up with TRBD2. Trimming removed 7 bases from V and 0 bases from J; junction bases left unmatched: 7. This CDR3 is 16 amino acids long. Germline CDR1 is SNHLY and CDR2 is FYNNEI. This CDR3 is CASTATSGLSYNEQFF. The CDR3, as DNA: TGTGCCAGCACGGCTACTAGCGGGCTCTCCTACAATGAGCAGTTCTTC.

Many counts were recorded for this clonotype. The chain carries TRBV6-1 and TRBJ1-1; D is ambiguous. Germline CDR1 MNHNS, CDR2 SASEGT. The CDR3 length is 14 residues. V was trimmed by 5 bases and J by 1 base, leaving 11 bases between them. Written as DNA, the CDR3 is TGTGCCAGCAGTCCACCCTTGGAGAACACTGAAGCTTTCTTT. It is translated as CASSPPLENTEAFF.

This clonotype was seen a few times. V usage is TRBV7-9 and J usage is TRBJ2-3; D remains ambiguous. Germline CDR1 SEHNR, CDR2 FQNEAQ (reference sequence). Trimming took 1 base from V and 5 from J, leaving 16 bases between them. CDR3 length equals 16 residues. The CDR3 region has the DNA TGTGCCAGCAGCTTAGAACGGTTATCGGTTGGAGATACGCAGTATTTT. Translation gives CASSLERLSVGDTQYF.

In its sample, this clonotype was seen many times. The chain uses TRBV30 and TRBJ2-3, with a tentative D call TRBD1 (5 bases). This CDR3 region has 19 residues. Trimming removed 0 bases at V and 0 bases at J, with 22 bases between. Germline CDR1 reads GTSNPN; CDR2 reads SVGIG (reference sequence). CDR3 DNA: TGTGCCTGGAGTGTACGGGCAAACAGGATGACTTGGAGCACAGATACGCAGTATTTT. Its protein is CAWSVRANRMTWSTDTQYF.

The rearrangement uses TRBV19 and TRBJ2-1; TRBD2 agrees at 10 bases. J was trimmed by 2 bases and V by 3 bases; bases with no gene match: 1. Per the germline V gene, CDR1 is LNHDA and CDR2 is SQIVND (reference sequence). This CDR3 is 15 amino acids long. The DNA of the CDR3 is TGTGCCAGTAGTATGAGCGGGAGGGCCTACAATGAGCAGTTCTTC. Protein product: CASSMSGRAYNEQFF.

The chain links TRBV19 to TRBJ1-2; D is perhaps TRBD1 (6 bases). Germline loops: CDR1 LNHDA, CDR2 SQIVND (reference sequence). V dropped 2 bases and J dropped 6 bases, with 13 bases sitting between them. This CDR3 contains 14 residues. CDR3 residues: CASSIFQGTHGYTF. For the CDR3, the DNA is TGTGCCAGTAGTATATTCCAGGGGACCCATGGCTACACCTTC.

The V call is TRBV19, the J call TRBJ1-2, with 8 bases identical to TRBD1. The trim removed 1 base at V and 8 bases at J, leaving 6 bases unmatched. Germline-derived CDR1 and CDR2 are LNHDA and SQIVND (reference sequence). CDR3 length: 14 residues. The CDR3: CASSIGQGSKGYTF. The CDR3 region has the DNA TGTGCCAGTAGTATAGGACAGGGGTCGAAGGGCTACACCTTC.

This clonotype has ten or more counts. The J gene is TRBJ2-1, the V gene TRBV11-2; D gene ambiguous. The CDR3 runs to 17 residues. V was pared by 5 bases and J by 4 bases, with 21 bases between. Germline assignment: CDR1 SGHAT and CDR2 FQNNGV. CDR3 sequence reads: CASSKRQTPASYNEQFF. The CDR3, as DNA: TGTGCCAGCAGCAAAAGGCAGACCCCGGCATCTTACAATGAGCAGTTCTTC. Combining the CDR3 with reference TRBV11-2 and TRBJ2-1 gives the whole variable domain EAGVAQSPRYKIIEKRQSVAFWCNPISGHATLYWYQQILGQGPKLLIQFQNNGVVDDSQLPKDRFSAERLKGVDSTLKIQPAKLEDSAVYLCASSKRQTPASYNEQFFGPGTRLTVL.

This clonotype has a count of ten or more. The V gene is TRBV2, the J gene TRBJ2-7, with D unclear. Germline V gene data show CDR1 as SNHLY and CDR2 as FYNNEI. V was cut by 6 bases and J by 0 bases, with 18 bases left in between. The CDR3 contains 16 residues. CDR3 in amino acids: CASSRVKGDFSYEQYF. The CDR3 coding sequence is TGTGCCAGCAGCCGGGTGAAGGGTGACTTCTCCTACGAGCAGTACTTC.

The rearrangement joins TRBV19 to TRBJ2-7, with 11 bases fitting TRBD1. Germline trimming cut 4 bases from V and 5 bases from J; bases unmatched to any gene: 7. CDR3 length equals 15 residues. Looked up from germline, CDR1 is LNHDA and CDR2 is SQIVND (reference sequence). CDR3 amino acids: CASSREGQGAHEQYF. CDR3 nucleotide sequence: TGTGCCAGTAGTAGGGAAGGACAGGGGGCCCACGAGCAGTACTTC.